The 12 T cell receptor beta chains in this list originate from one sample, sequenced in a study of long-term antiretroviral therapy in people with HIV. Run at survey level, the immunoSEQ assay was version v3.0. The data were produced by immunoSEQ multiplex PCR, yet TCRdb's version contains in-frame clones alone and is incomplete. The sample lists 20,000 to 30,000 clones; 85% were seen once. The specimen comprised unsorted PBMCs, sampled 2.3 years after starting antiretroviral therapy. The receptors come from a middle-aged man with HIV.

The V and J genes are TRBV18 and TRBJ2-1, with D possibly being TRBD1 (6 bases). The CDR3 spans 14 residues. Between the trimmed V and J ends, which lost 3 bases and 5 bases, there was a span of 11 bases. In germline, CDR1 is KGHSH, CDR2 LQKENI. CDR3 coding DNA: TGTGCCAGCTCACCCCAGGGGCGGGACAATGAGCAGTTCTTC. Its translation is CASSPQGRDNEQFF.

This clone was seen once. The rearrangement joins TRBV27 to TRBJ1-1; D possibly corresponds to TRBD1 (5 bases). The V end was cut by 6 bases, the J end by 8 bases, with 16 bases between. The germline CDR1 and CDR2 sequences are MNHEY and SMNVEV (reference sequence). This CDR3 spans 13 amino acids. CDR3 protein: CASSLQGNPEAFF. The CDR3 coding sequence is TGTGCCAGCAGCCTCCAGGGAAATCCAGAAGCTTTCTTT.

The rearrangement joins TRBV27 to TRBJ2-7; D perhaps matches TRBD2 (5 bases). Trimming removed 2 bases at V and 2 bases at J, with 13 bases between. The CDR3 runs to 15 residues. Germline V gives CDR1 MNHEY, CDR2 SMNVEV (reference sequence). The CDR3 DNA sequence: TGTGCCAGCAGTTTAAGAAGCGGTCCGACCTACGAGCAGTACTTC. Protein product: CASSLRSGPTYEQYF.

CDR3 sequence reads: CASSPYGGGSMNTEAFF. The CDR3 bases are TGTGCCAGCTCACCATATGGAGGTGGTAGCATGAACACTGAAGCTTTCTTT. The chain is built from TRBV18 and TRBJ1-1; the D is unclear. From germline, CDR1 is KGHSH and CDR2 LQKENI. The V end was cut by 2 bases, the J end by 0 bases, with 16 bases between. The CDR3 has 17 amino acids.

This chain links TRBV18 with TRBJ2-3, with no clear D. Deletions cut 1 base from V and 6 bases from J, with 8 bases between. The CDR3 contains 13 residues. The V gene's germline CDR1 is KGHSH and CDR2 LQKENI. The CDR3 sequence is CASSPQVVDTQYF. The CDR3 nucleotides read TGTGCCAGCTCACCACAGGTGGTCGATACGCAGTATTTT. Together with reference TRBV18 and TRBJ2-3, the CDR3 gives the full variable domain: NAGVMQNPRHLVRRRGQEARLRCSPMKGHSHVYWYRQLPEEGLKFMVYLQKENIIDESGMPKERFSAEFPKEGPSILRIQQVVRGDSAAYFCASSPQVVDTQYFGPGTRLTVL.

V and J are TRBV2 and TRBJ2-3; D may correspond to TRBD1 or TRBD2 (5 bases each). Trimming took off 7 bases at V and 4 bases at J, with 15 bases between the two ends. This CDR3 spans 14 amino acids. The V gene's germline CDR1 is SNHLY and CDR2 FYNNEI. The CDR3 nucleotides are TGTGCCAGCACCGGGCAGGGAGAAGCAGATACGCAGTATTTT. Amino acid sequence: CASTGQGEADTQYF.

CDR3 sequence: CASTPQQIMNTEAFF. DNA for the CDR3: TGTGCCAGCACCCCTCAACAGATAATGAACACTGAAGCTTTCTTT. The gene calls are TRBV2 and TRBJ1-1, with unresolved D. Trimming pared 7 bases from V and 0 bases from J, leaving 15 bases between. The CDR3 length is 15 residues. The germline V gene encodes CDR1 SNHLY and CDR2 FYNNEI.

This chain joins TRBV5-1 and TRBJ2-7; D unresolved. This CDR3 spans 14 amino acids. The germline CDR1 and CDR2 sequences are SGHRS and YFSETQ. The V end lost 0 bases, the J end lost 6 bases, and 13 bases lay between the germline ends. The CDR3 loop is CASSLASGVIEQYF. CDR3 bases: TGCGCCAGCAGCTTGGCCAGTGGGGTTATCGAGCAGTACTTC.

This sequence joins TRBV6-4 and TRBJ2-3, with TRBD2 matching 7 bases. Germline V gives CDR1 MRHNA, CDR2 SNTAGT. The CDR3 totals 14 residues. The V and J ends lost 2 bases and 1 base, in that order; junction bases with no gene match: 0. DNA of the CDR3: TGTGCCAGCAGTGACGCGGGGGGCACAGATACGCAGTATTTT. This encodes CASSDAGGTDTQYF.

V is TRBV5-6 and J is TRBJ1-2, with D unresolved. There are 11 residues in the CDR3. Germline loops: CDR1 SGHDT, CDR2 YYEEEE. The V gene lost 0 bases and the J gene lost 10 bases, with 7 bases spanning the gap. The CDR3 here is CASSLGQIYTF. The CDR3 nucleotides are TGTGCCAGCAGCTTGGGGCAGATCTACACCTTC.

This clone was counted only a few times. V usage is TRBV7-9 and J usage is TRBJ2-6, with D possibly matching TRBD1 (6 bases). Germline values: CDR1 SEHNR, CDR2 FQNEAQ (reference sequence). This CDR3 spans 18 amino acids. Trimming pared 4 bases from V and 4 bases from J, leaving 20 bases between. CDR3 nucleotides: TGTGCCAGCAGCTCCGTACGGGACATTTCATCCGGGGCCAACGTCCTGACTTTC. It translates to CASSSVRDISSGANVLTF. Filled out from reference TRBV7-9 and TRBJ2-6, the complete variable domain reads DTGVSQNPRHKITKRGQNVTFRCDPISEHNRLYWYRQTLGQGPEFLTYFQNEAQLEKSRLLSDRFSAERPKGSFSTLEIQRTEQGDSAMYLCASSSVRDISSGANVLTFGAGSRLTVL.

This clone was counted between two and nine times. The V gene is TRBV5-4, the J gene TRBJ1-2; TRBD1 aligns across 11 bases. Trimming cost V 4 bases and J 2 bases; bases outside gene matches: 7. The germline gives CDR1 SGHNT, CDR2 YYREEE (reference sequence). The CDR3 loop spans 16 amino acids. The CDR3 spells CASSTGGTGGNYGYTF. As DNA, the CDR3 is TGTGCCAGCAGCACCGGCGGGACAGGGGGAAACTATGGCTACACCTTC.